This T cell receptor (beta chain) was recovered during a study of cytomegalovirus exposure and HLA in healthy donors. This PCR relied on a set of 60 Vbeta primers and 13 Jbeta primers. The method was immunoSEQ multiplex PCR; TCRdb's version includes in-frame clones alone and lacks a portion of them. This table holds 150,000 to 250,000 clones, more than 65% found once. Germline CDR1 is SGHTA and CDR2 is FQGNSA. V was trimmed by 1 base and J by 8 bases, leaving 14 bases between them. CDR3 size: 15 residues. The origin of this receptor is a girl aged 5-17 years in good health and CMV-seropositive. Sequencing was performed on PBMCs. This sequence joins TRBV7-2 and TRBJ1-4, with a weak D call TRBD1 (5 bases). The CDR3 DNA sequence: TGTGCCAGCAGCTTAGGTTATAGGGCAGGGGAAAAACTGTTTTTT. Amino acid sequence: CASSLGYRAGEKLFF.